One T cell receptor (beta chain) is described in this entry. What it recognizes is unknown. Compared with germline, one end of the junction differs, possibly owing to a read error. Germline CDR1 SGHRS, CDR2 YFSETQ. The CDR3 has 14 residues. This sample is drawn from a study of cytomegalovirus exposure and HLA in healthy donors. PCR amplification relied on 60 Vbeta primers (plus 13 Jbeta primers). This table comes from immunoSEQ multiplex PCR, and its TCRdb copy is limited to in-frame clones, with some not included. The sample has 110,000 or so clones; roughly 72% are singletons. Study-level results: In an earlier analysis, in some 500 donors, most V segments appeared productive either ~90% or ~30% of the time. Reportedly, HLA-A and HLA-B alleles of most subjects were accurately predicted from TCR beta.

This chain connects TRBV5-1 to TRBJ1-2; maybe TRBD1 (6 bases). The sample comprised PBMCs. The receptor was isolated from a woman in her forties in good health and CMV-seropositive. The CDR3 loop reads CASSLDGQGWGYAF. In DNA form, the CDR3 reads TGCGCCAGCAGCTTGGATGGGCAGGGGTGGGGCTACGCCTTC.